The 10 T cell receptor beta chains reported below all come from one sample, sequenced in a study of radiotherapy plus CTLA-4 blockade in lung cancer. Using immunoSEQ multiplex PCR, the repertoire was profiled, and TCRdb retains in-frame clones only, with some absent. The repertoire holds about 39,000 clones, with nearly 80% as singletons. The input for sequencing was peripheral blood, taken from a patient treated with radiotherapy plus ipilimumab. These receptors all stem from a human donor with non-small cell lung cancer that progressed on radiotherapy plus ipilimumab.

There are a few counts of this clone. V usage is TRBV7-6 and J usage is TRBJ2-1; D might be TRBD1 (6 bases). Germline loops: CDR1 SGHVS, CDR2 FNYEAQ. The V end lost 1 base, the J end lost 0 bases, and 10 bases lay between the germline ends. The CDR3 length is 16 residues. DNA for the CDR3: TGTGCCAGCAGCTTAGTCAGACAGGTCTCCTACAATGAGCAGTTCTTC. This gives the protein CASSLVRQVSYNEQFF.

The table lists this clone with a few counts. The CDR3: CASSLRGNGYTF. In DNA, the CDR3 is TGTGCCAGCAGTTTGCGGGGGAATGGCTACACCTTC. The chain joins TRBV28 to TRBJ1-2, with D maybe TRBD1 (5 bases). V was clipped by 3 bases and J by 6 bases, with 8 bases between them. The CDR3 spans 12 residues. CDR1 is MDHEN, CDR2 SYDVKM, per germline.

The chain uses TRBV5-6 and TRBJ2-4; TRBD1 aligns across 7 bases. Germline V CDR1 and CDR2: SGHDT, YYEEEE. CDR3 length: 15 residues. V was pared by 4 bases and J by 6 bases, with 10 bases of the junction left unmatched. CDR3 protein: CASSGRQGARNIQYF. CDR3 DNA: TGTGCCAGCAGCGGTCGACAGGGAGCAAGAAACATTCAGTACTTC. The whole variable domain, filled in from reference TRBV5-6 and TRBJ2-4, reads DAGVTQSPTHLIKTRGQQVTLRCSPKSGHDTVSWYQQALGQGPQFIFQYYEEEERQRGNFPDRFSGHQFPNYSSELNVNALLLGDSALYLCASSGRQGARNIQYFGAGTRLSVL.

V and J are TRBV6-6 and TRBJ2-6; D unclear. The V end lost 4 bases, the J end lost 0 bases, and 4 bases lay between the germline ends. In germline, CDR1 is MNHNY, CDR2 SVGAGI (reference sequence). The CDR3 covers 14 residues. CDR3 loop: CASSSVSGANVLTF. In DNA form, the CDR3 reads TGTGCCAGCAGTTCGGTCTCTGGGGCCAACGTCCTGACTTTC.

The CDR3 loop reads CASSRGQGTGTEAFF. DNA for the CDR3: TGTGCCAGCAGCAGAGGACAGGGGACGGGGACTGAAGCTTTCTTT. The chain uses TRBV11-3 and TRBJ1-1; TRBD1 aligns across 9 bases. Unmatched junction bases numbered 9, after V lost 5 bases and J lost 5 bases. Germline CDR1 reads SGHNT; CDR2 reads YENEEA. This CDR3 is 15 amino acids long.

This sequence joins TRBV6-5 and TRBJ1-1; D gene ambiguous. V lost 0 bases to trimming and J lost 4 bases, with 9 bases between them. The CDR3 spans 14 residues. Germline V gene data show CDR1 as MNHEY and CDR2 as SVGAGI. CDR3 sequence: CASSYSSVRTEAFF. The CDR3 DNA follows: TGTGCCAGCAGTTACTCGAGCGTACGCACTGAAGCTTTCTTT.

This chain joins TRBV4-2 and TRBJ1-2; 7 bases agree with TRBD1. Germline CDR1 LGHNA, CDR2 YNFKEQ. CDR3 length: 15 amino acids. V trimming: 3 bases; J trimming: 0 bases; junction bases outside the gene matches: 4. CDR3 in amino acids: CASSHGDSSNYGYTF. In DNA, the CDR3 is TGTGCCAGCAGCCATGGGGACAGCTCTAACTATGGCTACACCTTC.

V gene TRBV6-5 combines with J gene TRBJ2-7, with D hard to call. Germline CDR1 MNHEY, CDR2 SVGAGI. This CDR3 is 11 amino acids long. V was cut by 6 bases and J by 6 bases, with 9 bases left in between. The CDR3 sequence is CASSQAREQYF. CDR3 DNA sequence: TGTGCCAGCAGCCAAGCCCGCGAGCAGTACTTC.

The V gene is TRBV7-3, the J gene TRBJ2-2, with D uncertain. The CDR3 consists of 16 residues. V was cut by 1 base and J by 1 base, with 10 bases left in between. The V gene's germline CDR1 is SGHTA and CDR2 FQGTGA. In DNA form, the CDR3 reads TGTGCCAGCAGCTTAAACGGCGGCGGGAACACCGGGGAGCTGTTTTTT. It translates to CASSLNGGGNTGELFF.

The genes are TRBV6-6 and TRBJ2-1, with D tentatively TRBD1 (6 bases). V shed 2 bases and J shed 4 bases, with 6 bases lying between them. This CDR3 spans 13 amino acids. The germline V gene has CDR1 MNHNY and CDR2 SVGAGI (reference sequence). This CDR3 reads CASSYQGYNEQFF. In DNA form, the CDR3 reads TGTGCCAGCAGTTACCAGGGGTACAATGAGCAGTTCTTC.